The entry below describes one T cell receptor (beta chain). Per the authors' pipeline: From reference gene primer amplification, estimates of nucleated cell counts were derived. Here immunoSEQ multiplex PCR was the method, and the copy in TCRdb shows in-frame clones only, minus some. Clone size and the V and J calls come from that table; the DNA yielded D and trimming. Here the sample spans around 90,000 clones, approximately 80% being singletons. These data originate in a study of blood T cell repertoires in COVID-19. About the research overall: Specimens from acute and convalescent COVID-19 originated in the United States, Italy and Spain. PBMCs, B-cell-depleted T cells, or T cells were the source of the cDNA or gDNA that made up the material.

Material: peripheral blood. The clonotype originates from a human donor in a cohort sampled during active COVID-19.

CDR3 in DNA: TGTGCCAGCAGTCGGACAGGGCGAGAGACCCAGTACTTC. It is translated as CASSRTGRETQYF. The chain has TRBV6-6 and TRBJ2-5, with 8 bases that match TRBD1. The CDR3 runs 13 residues. The germline CDR1 and CDR2 sequences are MNHNY and SVGAGI (reference sequence). The V gene end was trimmed by 5 bases and the J gene end by 4 bases; junction bases not matched to a gene: 3.